These T cell receptor beta chains were read from a single sample in a study of blood T cells in healthy people across ages. TCRdb recomputed calls from the 5' RACE reads with MiXCR, one row per CDR3 protein. The sample has about 1.8 million distinct CDR3 sequences; around 48% are singletons. The material sequenced was blood. These receptors all come from a woman aged 40 to 50 in good health. Each CDR3 is given with its conserved first and last residue. A D gene is named only where the DNA matches it firmly. The size of a clone is reported for some rows only, either as once, few or many, or as a class for expanded clones.

J gene,clone size,V gene,D gene,CDR3 protein,CDR3 DNA
TRBJ2-3,NA,TRBV4-1,TRBD1,CASSQDRGPSTDTQYF,TGCGCCAGCAGCCAAGACAGGGGGCCGAGCACAGATACGCAGTATTTT
TRBJ2-1,NA,TRBV27,TRBD1,CASMRGPEQFF,TGTGCCAGCATGAGGGGGCCTGAGCAGTTCTTC
TRBJ2-1,once,TRBV20-1,TRBD2,CSALTSGGAIEQFF,TGCAGTGCCCTGACTAGCGGGGGGGCGATTGAGCAGTTCTTC
TRBJ2-5,NA,TRBV5-1,TRBD2,CASSTGLAGVEETQYF,TGCGCCAGCAGCACCGGACTAGCAGGCGTCGAGGAGACCCAGTACTTC
TRBJ2-5,NA,TRBV29-1,NA,CSVGRQILETQYF,TGCAGCGTTGGTAGGCAGATCCTCGAGACCCAGTACTTC
TRBJ2-7,NA,TRBV28,TRBD1,CASSQTGTGGPTYEQYF,TGTGCCAGCAGTCAAACCGGGACAGGGGGCCCAACCTACGAGCAGTACTTC
TRBJ2-7,few,TRBV5-1,NA,CASNEGVRVRGEQYF,TGCGCCAGCAATGAGGGGGTCAGGGTACGGGGCGAGCAGTACTTC
TRBJ1-2,NA,TRBV4-3,NA,CASSQGAVDYGYTF,TGCGCCAGCAGCCAAGGTGCGGTGGACTATGGCTACACCTTC
TRBJ2-7,few,TRBV29-1,NA,CSVGHGTYEQYF,TGCAGCGTTGGGCACGGGACCTACGAGCAGTACTTC
TRBJ2-1,NA,TRBV7-9,NA,CASSPQDSYNEQFF,TGTGCCAGCAGTCCCCAGGACAGTTACAATGAGCAGTTCTTC
TRBJ1-4,NA,TRBV7-6,TRBD1,CASSLGTTGEGEKLFF,TGTGCCAGCAGCTTAGGGACGACAGGGGAGGGCGAAAAACTGTTTTTT
TRBJ2-5,NA,TRBV7-9,NA,CASSSTWDQYF,TGTGCCAGCAGCTCTACGTGGGACCAGTACTTC
TRBJ1-6,NA,TRBV14,NA,CASSQFTGTYNSPLHF,TGTGCCAGCAGCCAGTTCACCGGGACATATAATTCACCCCTCCACTTT
TRBJ1-2,NA,TRBV20-1,TRBD1,CSAGRQGALDGYTF,TGCAGTGCGGGGAGACAGGGGGCTTTGGATGGCTACACCTTC
TRBJ2-1,NA,TRBV6-1,NA,CASSEQGIGEQFF,TGTGCCAGCAGTGAACAGGGAATCGGGGAGCAGTTCTTC
TRBJ1-2,NA,TRBV25-1,NA,CASSESAGLRRFVSGYTF,TGTGCCAGCAGTGAATCGGCGGGGCTTCGACGATTTGTGTCCGGCTACACCTTC
TRBJ2-3,NA,TRBV5-1,TRBD1,CASSLQGNPSTDTQYF,TGCGCCAGCAGCCTACAGGGGAACCCTAGCACAGATACGCAGTATTTT
TRBJ2-3,NA,TRBV5-1,TRBD1,CASSFTGGGLSDTQYF,TGCGCCAGCAGCTTCACAGGGGGCGGTCTTTCAGATACGCAGTATTTT
TRBJ1-6,NA,TRBV20-1,TRBD1,CSAWDRGTSPLHF,TGCAGTGCTTGGGACAGGGGAACCTCACCCCTCCACTTT
TRBJ2-1,few,TRBV19,NA,CASSIGIGGAEQFF,TGTGCCAGTAGTATAGGGATAGGGGGTGCTGAGCAGTTCTTC
TRBJ2-3,few,TRBV12-3/TRBV12-4,NA,CASSPGRADTDTQYF,TGTGCCAGTAGTCCGGGCAGAGCGGACACAGATACGCAGTATTTT
TRBJ2-3,NA,TRBV18,TRBD2,CASSRPRGGADTQYF,TGTGCCAGCTCACGACCTCGCGGGGGGGCAGATACGCAGTATTTT
TRBJ1-2,few,TRBV25-1,NA,CASSESKRNYGYTF,TGTGCCAGCAGTGAGAGCAAACGGAACTATGGCTACACCTTC
TRBJ1-1,NA,TRBV9,TRBD1,CASSVVQGAATEAFF,TGTGCCAGCAGCGTAGTACAGGGGGCGGCCACTGAAGCTTTCTTT
TRBJ1-2,NA,TRBV12-3/TRBV12-4,NA,CASCLSFSYGYTF,TGTGCCAGCTGCCTCAGTTTCAGCTATGGCTACACCTTC
TRBJ2-1,few,TRBV4-3,TRBD2,CASSQDTRGGDNEQFF,TGCGCCAGCAGCCAAGATACCCGCGGGGGAGACAATGAGCAGTTCTTC
TRBJ2-7,few,TRBV2,NA,CASRSRLASYEQYF,TGTGCCAGCAGATCTCGACTGGCCTCCTACGAGCAGTACTTC
TRBJ1-4,few,TRBV6-6,NA,CASSLLTGGDSGEKLFF,TGTGCCAGCAGTTTACTCACCGGGGGTGACTCCGGTGAAAAACTGTTTTTT
TRBJ2-3,NA,TRBV7-2,NA,CASSLVPKGGPPSTDTQYF,TGTGCCAGCAGCTTAGTGCCCAAGGGCGGTCCACCTAGCACAGATACGCAGTATTTT
TRBJ2-3,NA,TRBV29-1,NA,CTHPPADQKCTDTQYF,TGCACCCATCCACCGGCGGACCAGAAATGCACAGATACGCAGTATTTT